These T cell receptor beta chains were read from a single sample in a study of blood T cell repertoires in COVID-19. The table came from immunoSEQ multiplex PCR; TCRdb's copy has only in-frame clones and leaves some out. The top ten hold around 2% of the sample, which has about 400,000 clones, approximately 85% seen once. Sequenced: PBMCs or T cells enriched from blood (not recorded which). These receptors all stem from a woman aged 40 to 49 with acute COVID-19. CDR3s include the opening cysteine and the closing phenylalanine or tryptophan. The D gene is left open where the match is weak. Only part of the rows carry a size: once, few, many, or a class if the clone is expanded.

CDR3aa: CARSKTGEQYF; CDR3nt: TGTGCCAGAAGCAAGACGGGGGAGCAGTACTTC; j_gene: TRBJ2-7; abundance: .; len: 11; v_gene: TRBV5-3; d_gene: .
CDR3aa: CASSQQESVTYEQYF; CDR3nt: TGTGCCAGTAGTCAACAGGAAAGCGTTACCTACGAGCAGTACTTC; j_gene: TRBJ2-7; abundance: .; len: 15; v_gene: TRBV19; d_gene: .
CDR3aa: CSASKSGTQYF; CDR3nt: TGCAGTGCCTCAAAGAGCGGGACGCAGTATTTT; j_gene: TRBJ2-3; abundance: few; len: 11; v_gene: TRBV20-1; d_gene: .
CDR3aa: CASSSPGRTYEQYF; CDR3nt: TGTGCCAGCAGCTCACCAGGGCGGACCTACGAGCAGTACTTC; j_gene: TRBJ2-7; abundance: .; len: 14; v_gene: TRBV7-6; d_gene: .
CDR3aa: CASQGQGNTGELFF; CDR3nt: TGTGCCAGCCAGGGACAGGGGAACACCGGGGAGCTGTTTTTT; j_gene: TRBJ2-2; abundance: few; len: 14; v_gene: TRBV7-8; d_gene: TRBD1
CDR3aa: CASSLGTVPGETQYF; CDR3nt: TGTGCCAGCAGCTTAGGCACGGTACCGGGGGAGACCCAGTACTTC; j_gene: TRBJ2-5; abundance: .; len: 15; v_gene: TRBV7-8; d_gene: .
CDR3aa: CASSFAPGDTEAFF; CDR3nt: TGTGCCAGCAGCTTTGCCCCCGGAGACACTGAAGCTTTCTTT; j_gene: TRBJ1-1; abundance: .; len: 14; v_gene: TRBV7-6; d_gene: .
CDR3aa: CASSSGSSAGGYTF; CDR3nt: TGTGCCAGCAGTTCTGGCAGCTCCGCCGGGGGCTACACCTTC; j_gene: TRBJ1-2; abundance: .; len: 14; v_gene: TRBV6-5; d_gene: .
CDR3aa: CASSEALQGTDTQYF; CDR3nt: TGTGCCAGCAGTGAAGCGCTTCAGGGGACAGATACGCAGTATTTT; j_gene: TRBJ2-3; abundance: .; len: 15; v_gene: TRBV6-1; d_gene: .
CDR3aa: CASSRLAGGLRTDTQYF; CDR3nt: TGTGCCAGCAGCAGACTAGCGGGGGGGCTCCGCACAGATACGCAGTATTTT; j_gene: TRBJ2-3; abundance: .; len: 17; v_gene: TRBV7-2; d_gene: TRBD2
CDR3aa: CASSESSHTGELFF; CDR3nt: TGTGCCAGCAGTGAATCGTCCCACACCGGGGAGCTGTTTTTT; j_gene: TRBJ2-2; abundance: .; len: 14; v_gene: TRBV6-4; d_gene: .
CDR3aa: CASSSGAGGYTF; CDR3nt: TGTGCCAGCAGCTCAGGGGCGGGTGGCTACACCTTC; j_gene: TRBJ1-2; abundance: .; len: 12; v_gene: TRBV7-9; d_gene: .
CDR3aa: CASSRDSMNTEAFF; CDR3nt: TGTGCCAGCAGCAGGGACAGCATGAACACTGAAGCTTTCTTT; j_gene: TRBJ1-1; abundance: .; len: 14; v_gene: TRBV5-4; d_gene: TRBD1
CDR3aa: CASSIVRGRADQPQHF; CDR3nt: TGTGCCAGTAGTATAGTCAGGGGTCGGGCTGATCAGCCCCAGCATTTT; j_gene: TRBJ1-5; abundance: few; len: 16; v_gene: TRBV19; d_gene: .
CDR3aa: CASSRDSQETQYF; CDR3nt: TGTGCCAGCAGTAGGGACAGCCAAGAGACCCAGTACTTC; j_gene: TRBJ2-5; abundance: once; len: 13; v_gene: TRBV6-5; d_gene: TRBD1
CDR3aa: CASMEQGDGYTF; CDR3nt: TGTGCCAGTATGGAACAGGGGGATGGCTACACCTTC; j_gene: TRBJ1-2; abundance: .; len: 12; v_gene: TRBV19; d_gene: TRBD1
CDR3aa: CATSDDRWSSYNSPLHF; CDR3nt: TGTGCCACCAGTGATGACAGGTGGAGCTCCTATAATTCACCCCTCCACTTT; j_gene: TRBJ1-6; abundance: once; len: 17; v_gene: TRBV24-1; d_gene: .
CDR3aa: CASSLAGVMPPNEKLFF; CDR3nt: TGCGCCAGCAGCTTGGCCGGGGTAATGCCCCCTAATGAAAAACTGTTTTTT; j_gene: TRBJ1-4; abundance: .; len: 17; v_gene: TRBV5-1; d_gene: .
CDR3aa: CASSLVGGNEQFF; CDR3nt: TGTGCCAGCAGCCTAGTGGGGGGCAATGAGCAGTTCTTC; j_gene: TRBJ2-1; abundance: .; len: 13; v_gene: TRBV7-9; d_gene: .
CDR3aa: CASSLMYYEQYF; CDR3nt: TGTGCCAGCAGCTTAATGTATTACGAGCAGTACTTC; j_gene: TRBJ2-7; abundance: .; len: 12; v_gene: TRBV7-8; d_gene: .
CDR3aa: CARSLIKGLAGIPYEQYF; CDR3nt: TGTGCCAGAAGCCTCATTAAAGGACTAGCGGGGATCCCCTACGAGCAGTACTTC; j_gene: TRBJ2-7; abundance: .; len: 18; v_gene: TRBV5-3; d_gene: TRBD2
CDR3aa: CASSLGQGRSPLHF; CDR3nt: TGTGCCAGCAGCCTTGGACAGGGAAGGTCACCCCTCCACTTT; j_gene: TRBJ1-6; abundance: few; len: 14; v_gene: TRBV2; d_gene: TRBD1
CDR3aa: CASSPGQGESGYTF; CDR3nt: TGTGCCAGTAGTCCAGGACAGGGGGAATCTGGCTACACCTTC; j_gene: TRBJ1-2; abundance: .; len: 14; v_gene: TRBV19; d_gene: TRBD1
CDR3aa: CASSNGLSYGYTF; CDR3nt: TGTGCCAGCAGCAACGGACTGAGCTATGGCTACACCTTC; j_gene: TRBJ1-2; abundance: .; len: 13; v_gene: TRBV5-4; d_gene: .
CDR3aa: CASSPTRQGNTEAFF; CDR3nt: TGTGCCAGCAGTCCGACTAGACAGGGTAACACTGAAGCTTTCTTT; j_gene: TRBJ1-1; abundance: .; len: 15; v_gene: TRBV28; d_gene: TRBD1
CDR3aa: CASSGTNPGELFF; CDR3nt: TGCGCCAGCAGCGGGACAAACCCCGGGGAGCTGTTTTTT; j_gene: TRBJ2-2; abundance: .; len: 13; v_gene: TRBV5-1; d_gene: .
CDR3aa: CASSPTGLEAFF; CDR3nt: TGTGCCAGCAGTCCCACAGGGTTAGAAGCTTTCTTT; j_gene: TRBJ1-1; abundance: .; len: 12; v_gene: TRBV2; d_gene: .
CDR3aa: CASSFPGTAGYGYTF; CDR3nt: TGCGCCAGCAGCTTCCCCGGGACAGCCGGCTATGGCTACACCTTC; j_gene: TRBJ1-2; abundance: .; len: 15; v_gene: TRBV5-1; d_gene: TRBD1
CDR3aa: CAWDTQGVGTEAFF; CDR3nt: TGTGCCTGGGATACTCAGGGGGTCGGCACTGAAGCTTTCTTT; j_gene: TRBJ1-1; abundance: .; len: 14; v_gene: TRBV30; d_gene: TRBD1
CDR3aa: CASSGVGRTEAFF; CDR3nt: TGTGCCAGCAGCGGGGTGGGGAGAACTGAAGCTTTCTTT; j_gene: TRBJ1-1; abundance: .; len: 13; v_gene: TRBV5-5; d_gene: .
CDR3aa: CASISNGDYNEQFF; CDR3nt: TGCGCCAGCATATCAAACGGGGACTACAATGAGCAGTTCTTC; j_gene: TRBJ2-1; abundance: .; len: 14; v_gene: TRBV10-2; d_gene: .
CDR3aa: CASTTGFGTDTQYF; CDR3nt: TGTGCCAGCACTACAGGTTTTGGTACAGATACGCAGTATTTT; j_gene: TRBJ2-3; abundance: .; len: 14; v_gene: TRBV5-5; d_gene: .